This T cell receptor beta chain was found in a study of T cell responses to AZD1222 COVID-19 vaccine (dated by TCRdb to about 2021). As for the study more broadly: AZD1222 recipients with second doses at about 4 weeks or about 12 weeks were pooled, because spike-specific TCR depth and breadth did not differ between schedules. A total of over 230 trial participants underwent TCR sequencing, of whom 200 to 220 had received two doses of AZD1222 and about 25 had received two doses of the MenACWY control vaccine. Trial participants were enrolled by age into 18-55, 56-69 and 70-plus year subgroups, with about 150, 28 and 57 TCR-sequenced participants respectively.

Measured from the cysteine to the phenylalanine, the CDR3 is 16 residues long. Of all the DNA, just the CDR3 is kept, 48 bases in frame from base 1. Looking up the germline V gene yields CDR1 MNHNS and CDR2 SASEGT. Between the V and J ends, shortened by 1 base and 4 bases respectively, the junction contains 17 bases. The sample's time point label is to be understood as: baseline before first vaccination. The vaccinee samples were drawn from two UK trials, COV001 and COV002, one of which was a single-blind randomized controlled phase 2/3 trial testing AZD1222 (ChAdOx1 nCoV-19) in healthy adults. Trial participant PBMC samples were collected at day 0 and day 28 after the second dose for TCRbeta chain sequencing. This clone was counted a few times. The clone's antigen remains unknown. No quality values exist for individual bases; no much larger clone is one base distant. Points the paper makes about the study in general: Nearly half of unique spike-specific TCRs reportedly recognized epitopes outside regions mutated in the B.1.351 and B.1.1.7 variants. Conclusions about previously exposed vaccinees are limited because only five or six AZD1222 recipients were SARS-CoV-2 seropositive at baseline. Because no samples from the day 14 peak response were available, repertoires could be characterized only after the peak T cell response. Vaccine-associated CD4 TCRs spanned the whole spike protein, with dominant responses in regions 160-218 and 743-854. Participants were mostly white British and included more females than males, and it was suggested by the authors that clonal diversity may have been underestimated. In the small 56-69-year group, the increase in depth fell short of significance, most likely because of low power. After two AZD1222 doses, spike-specific TCR breadth and depth were significantly higher than at day 0 and than in MenACWY recipients.

The CDR3 regions of human TCRbeta chains were analyzed by immunosequencing. The paper's processing steps were these. Repertoire TCRs were checked for matches against a reference library of SARS-CoV-2-specific TCRs that had been generated using the MIRA antigen-specificity platform. Breadth meant the fraction of unique TCRs that were SARS-CoV-2-associated, whereas depth meant the fraction of total T cells that were SARS-CoV-2-associated. Using the MIRA data, every spike-specific TCR was mapped to the spike region that the TCR reacted to and assigned to either a CD4 or a CD8 class. Log10-transformed breadth and depth values were compared by one-way ANOVA with Sidak's multiple comparisons tests. TCRdb holds this immuneACCESS table with in-frame rearrangements only. Some clones are missing; in checked studies, unresolved V genes explain under half, and the rest has no known cause. The DNA gave D and trimming, while V, J and clone size come from that table. In this sample the table shows about 130,000 clones, around 87% of which occur a single time. The ten largest clones add up to around 9.3% of the sample.

The sequencing here drew on peripheral blood, taken on day 0 of AZD1222 vaccination. The sequence was obtained from an adult in good health. The rearrangement combines TRBV6-1 with TRBJ2-7; TRBD2 is perhaps the D gene, given 5 matching bases. This receptor has the CDR3 CASSEGVRRLAYEQYF. The DNA sequence follows: TGTGCCAGCAGTGAAGGGGTCCGGCGATTAGCGTACGAGCAGTACTTC.